These T cell receptor beta chains were read from a single sample in a study of read filtering for tumor transcriptome and immune sequencing. One entry per CDR3 protein results from TCRdb running MiXCR on the reads. The sample has about 58,000 distinct CDR3 sequences; approximately 13% are singletons. The sample consisted of a population of CD138-negative cells sorted from bone marrow. The source of these receptors is a donor older than 35 with multiple myeloma. Both conserved end residues are trimmed from each CDR3. Each record gives: J gene, V gene, CDR3 protein.

J gene: TRBJ2-5; V gene: TRBV6-5; CDR3 protein: ASSYSFSAPQETQY
J gene: TRBJ2-2; V gene: TRBV7-8; CDR3 protein: ASSLGRLAGGPNTGELF
J gene: TRBJ2-3; V gene: TRBV5-1; CDR3 protein: ASSPLEGTDTQY
J gene: TRBJ2-2; V gene: TRBV6-5; CDR3 protein: ASRTGSRELF
J gene: TRBJ2-1; V gene: TRBV5-1; CDR3 protein: ASSGLAGGRSSYNEQF
J gene: TRBJ2-7; V gene: TRBV11-2; CDR3 protein: ASSLRRDEQY
J gene: TRBJ2-5; V gene: TRBV5-1; CDR3 protein: ASSLQGVHIETQY
J gene: TRBJ2-7; V gene: TRBV18; CDR3 protein: ASSPPATTYEQY
J gene: TRBJ1-5; V gene: TRBV7-9; CDR3 protein: ASSLGLIGNQPQH
J gene: TRBJ2-7; V gene: TRBV19; CDR3 protein: ASSSRSSEGQY
J gene: TRBJ2-2; V gene: TRBV12-3/TRBV12-4; CDR3 protein: ASRLGDLTGELF
J gene: TRBJ2-1; V gene: TRBV29-1; CDR3 protein: SVGRVYNEQF
J gene: TRBJ2-1; V gene: TRBV19; CDR3 protein: ASSIGDRGQF
J gene: TRBJ2-7; V gene: TRBV11-2; CDR3 protein: ASGSGTPLSYEQY
J gene: TRBJ1-1; V gene: TRBV11-3; CDR3 protein: ASSSGAGGTEAF
J gene: TRBJ2-3; V gene: TRBV5-1; CDR3 protein: ASRFGIASTDTQY
J gene: TRBJ2-1; V gene: TRBV20-1; CDR3 protein: SAVKGGNEQF
J gene: TRBJ2-3; V gene: TRBV12-5; CDR3 protein: ASGLTNTDTQY
J gene: TRBJ2-5; V gene: TRBV7-9; CDR3 protein: ASSLGQGQETQY
J gene: TRBJ2-1; V gene: TRBV15; CDR3 protein: ATSSLTSGGLNEQF
J gene: TRBJ1-5; V gene: TRBV20-1; CDR3 protein: SARYSGLRQPQH
J gene: TRBJ1-5; V gene: TRBV7-6; CDR3 protein: ASSLGGGRQPQH
J gene: TRBJ2-3; V gene: TRBV19; CDR3 protein: ASSIGGQGRDTQY
J gene: TRBJ2-7; V gene: TRBV7-2; CDR3 protein: ASSSRAGGLYEQY
J gene: TRBJ2-4; V gene: TRBV7-9; CDR3 protein: ASSPRTAKNIQY
J gene: TRBJ1-6; V gene: TRBV5-1; CDR3 protein: ASSLEARGRNSPLH
J gene: TRBJ1-5; V gene: TRBV6-1; CDR3 protein: ASSELPWENQPQH
J gene: TRBJ2-5; V gene: TRBV20-1; CDR3 protein: SATSGSIQETQY